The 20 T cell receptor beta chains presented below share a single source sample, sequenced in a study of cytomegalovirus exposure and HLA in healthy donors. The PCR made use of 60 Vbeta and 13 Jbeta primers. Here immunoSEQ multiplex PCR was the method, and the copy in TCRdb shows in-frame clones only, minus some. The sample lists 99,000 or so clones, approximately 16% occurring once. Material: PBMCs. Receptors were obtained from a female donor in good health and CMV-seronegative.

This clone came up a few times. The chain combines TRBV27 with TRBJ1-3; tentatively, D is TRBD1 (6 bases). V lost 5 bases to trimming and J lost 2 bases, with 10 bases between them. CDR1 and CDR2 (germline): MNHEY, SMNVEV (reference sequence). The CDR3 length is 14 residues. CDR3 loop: CASSTSGAGNTIYF. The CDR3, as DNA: TGTGCCAGCAGTACCTCAGGGGCTGGAAACACCATATATTTT.

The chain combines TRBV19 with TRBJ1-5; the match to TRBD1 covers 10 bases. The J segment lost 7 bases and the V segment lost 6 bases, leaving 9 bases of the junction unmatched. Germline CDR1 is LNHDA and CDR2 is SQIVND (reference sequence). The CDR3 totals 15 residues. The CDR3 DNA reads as TGTGCCAGTAGCAGTGGGACAGGGGATCAACAGCCCCAGCATTTT. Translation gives CASSSGTGDQQPQHF.

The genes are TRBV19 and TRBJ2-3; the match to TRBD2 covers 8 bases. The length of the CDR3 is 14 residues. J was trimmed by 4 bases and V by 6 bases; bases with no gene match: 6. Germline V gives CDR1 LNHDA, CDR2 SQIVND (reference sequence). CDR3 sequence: CASRGGGLADTQYF. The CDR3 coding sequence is TGTGCCAGTAGGGGCGGGGGGTTGGCAGATACGCAGTATTTT. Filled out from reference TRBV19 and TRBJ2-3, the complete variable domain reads DGGITQSPKYLFRKEGQNVTLSCEQNLNHDAMYWYRQDPGQGLRLIYYSQIVNDFQKGDIAEGYSVSREKKESFPLTVTSAQKNPTAFYLCASRGGGLADTQYFGPGTRLTVL.

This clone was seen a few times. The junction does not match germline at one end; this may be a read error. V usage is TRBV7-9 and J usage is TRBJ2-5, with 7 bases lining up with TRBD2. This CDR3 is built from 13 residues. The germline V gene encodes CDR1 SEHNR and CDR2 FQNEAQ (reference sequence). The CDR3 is CASSLDWREIQYF. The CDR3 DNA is TGTGCCAGCAGCTTAGATTGGCGGGAGATCCAGTACTTC.

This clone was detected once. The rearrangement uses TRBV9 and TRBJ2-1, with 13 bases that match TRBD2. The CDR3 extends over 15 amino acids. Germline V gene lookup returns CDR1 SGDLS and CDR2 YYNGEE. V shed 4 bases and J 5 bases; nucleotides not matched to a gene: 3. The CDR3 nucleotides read TGTGCCAGCAGCCCGGGGACTAGCGGGAACAATGAGCAGTTCTTC. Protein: CASSPGTSGNNEQFF. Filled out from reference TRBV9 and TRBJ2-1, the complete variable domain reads DSGVTQTPKHLITATGQRVTLRCSPRSGDLSVYWYQQSLDQGLQFLIQYYNGEERAKGNILERFSAQQFPDLHSELNLSSLELGDSALYFCASSPGTSGNNEQFFGPGTRLTVL.

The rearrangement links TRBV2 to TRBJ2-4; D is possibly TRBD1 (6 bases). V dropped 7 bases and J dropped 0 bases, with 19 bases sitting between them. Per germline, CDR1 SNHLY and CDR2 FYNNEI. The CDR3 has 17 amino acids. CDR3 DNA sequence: TGTGCCAGCATCCACGGGACACCGGGGCTAGCCAAAAACATTCAGTACTTC. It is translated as CASIHGTPGLAKNIQYF.

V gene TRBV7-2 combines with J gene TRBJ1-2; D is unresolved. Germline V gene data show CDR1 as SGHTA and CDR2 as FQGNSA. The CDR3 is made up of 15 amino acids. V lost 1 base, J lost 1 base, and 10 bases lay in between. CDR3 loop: CASSLDFGLNYGYTF. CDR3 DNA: TGTGCCAGCAGCTTAGATTTCGGACTTAACTATGGCTACACCTTC.

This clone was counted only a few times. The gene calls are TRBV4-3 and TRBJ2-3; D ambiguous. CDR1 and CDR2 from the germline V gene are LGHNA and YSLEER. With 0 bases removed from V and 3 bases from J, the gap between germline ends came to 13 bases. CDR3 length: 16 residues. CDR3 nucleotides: TGCGCCAGCAGCCAAGATCATCAAATTCGGACAGATACGCAGTATTTT. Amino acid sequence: CASSQDHQIRTDTQYF.

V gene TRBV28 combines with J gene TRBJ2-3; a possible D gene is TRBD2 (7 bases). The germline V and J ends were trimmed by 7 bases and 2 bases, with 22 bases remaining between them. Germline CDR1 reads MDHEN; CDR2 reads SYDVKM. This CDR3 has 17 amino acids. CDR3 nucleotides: TGTGCCAGCATTTGGGGGAGGGGACACCAGTCCACAGATACGCAGTATTTT. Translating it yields CASIWGRGHQSTDTQYF. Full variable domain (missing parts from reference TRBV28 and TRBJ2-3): DVKVTQSSRYLVKRTGEKVFLECVQDMDHENMFWYRQDPGLGLRLIYFSYDVKMKEKGDIPEGYSVSREKKERFSLILESASTNQTSMYLCASIWGRGHQSTDTQYFGPGTRLTVL.

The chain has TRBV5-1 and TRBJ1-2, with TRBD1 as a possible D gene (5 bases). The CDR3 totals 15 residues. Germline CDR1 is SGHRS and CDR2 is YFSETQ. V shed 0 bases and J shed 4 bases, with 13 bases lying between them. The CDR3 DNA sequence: TGCGCCAGCAGCTTGGAGGGGTCAGATTCCTATGGCTACACCTTC. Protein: CASSLEGSDSYGYTF.

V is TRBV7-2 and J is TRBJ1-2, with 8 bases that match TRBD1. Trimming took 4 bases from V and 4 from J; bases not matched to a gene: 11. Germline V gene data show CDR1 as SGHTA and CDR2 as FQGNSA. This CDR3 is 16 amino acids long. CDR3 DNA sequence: TGTGCCAGCAGCTATATCGGACAGGGCCGCCTCTATGGCTACACCTTC. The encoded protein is CASSYIGQGRLYGYTF.

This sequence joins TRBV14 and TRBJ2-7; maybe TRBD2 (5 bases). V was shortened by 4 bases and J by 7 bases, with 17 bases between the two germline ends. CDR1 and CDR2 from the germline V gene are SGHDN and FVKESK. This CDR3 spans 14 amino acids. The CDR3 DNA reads TGTGCCAGCAGCCTTAGAGGGCAGCCGCGGGAGCAGTACTTC. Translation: CASSLRGQPREQYF.

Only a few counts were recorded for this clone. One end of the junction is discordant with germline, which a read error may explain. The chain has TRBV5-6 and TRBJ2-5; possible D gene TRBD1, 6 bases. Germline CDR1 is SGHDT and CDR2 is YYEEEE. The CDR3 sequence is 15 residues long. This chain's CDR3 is CASSLAAGVQETQYF. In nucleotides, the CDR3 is TGTGCCAGCAGTTTGGCGGCAGGGGTCCAAGAGACCCAGTACTTC.

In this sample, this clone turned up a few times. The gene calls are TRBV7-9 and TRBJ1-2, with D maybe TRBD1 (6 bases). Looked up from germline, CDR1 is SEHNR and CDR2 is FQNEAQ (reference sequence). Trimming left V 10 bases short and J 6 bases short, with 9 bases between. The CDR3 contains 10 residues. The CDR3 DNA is TGTGCCACGAAGGGGGATGGCTACACCTTC. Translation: CATKGDGYTF.

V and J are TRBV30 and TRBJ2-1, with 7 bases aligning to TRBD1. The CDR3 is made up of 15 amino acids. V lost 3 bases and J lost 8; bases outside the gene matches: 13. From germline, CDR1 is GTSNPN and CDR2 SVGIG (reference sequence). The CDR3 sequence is CAWRAGTANDDEQFF. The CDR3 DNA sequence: TGTGCCTGGAGGGCCGGGACAGCTAACGACGATGAGCAGTTCTTC.

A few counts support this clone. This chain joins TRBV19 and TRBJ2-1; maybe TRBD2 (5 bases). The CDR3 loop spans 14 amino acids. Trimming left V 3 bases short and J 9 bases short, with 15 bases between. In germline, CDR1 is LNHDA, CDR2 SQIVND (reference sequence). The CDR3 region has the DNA TGTGCCAGTAGTATCCCAAGCGGAGGCGGTGAGCAGTTCTTC. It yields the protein CASSIPSGGGEQFF.

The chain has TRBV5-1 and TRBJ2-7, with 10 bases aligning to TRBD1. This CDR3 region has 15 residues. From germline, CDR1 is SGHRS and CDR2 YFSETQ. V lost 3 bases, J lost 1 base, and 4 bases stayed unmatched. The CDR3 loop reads CASSYPGQGSYEQYF. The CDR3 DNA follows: TGCGCCAGCAGCTACCCGGGACAGGGGTCCTACGAGCAGTACTTC.

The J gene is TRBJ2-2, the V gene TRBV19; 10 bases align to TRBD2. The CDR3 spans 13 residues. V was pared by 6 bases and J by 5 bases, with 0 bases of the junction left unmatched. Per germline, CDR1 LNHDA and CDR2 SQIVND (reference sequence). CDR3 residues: CASRLAGTGELFF. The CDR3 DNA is TGTGCCAGTAGACTAGCGGGAACCGGGGAGCTGTTTTTT.

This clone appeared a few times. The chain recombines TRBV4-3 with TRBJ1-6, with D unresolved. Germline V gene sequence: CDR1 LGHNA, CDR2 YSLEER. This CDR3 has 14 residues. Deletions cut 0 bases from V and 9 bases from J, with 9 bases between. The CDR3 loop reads CASSQDIAGSPLHF. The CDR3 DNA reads TGCGCCAGCAGCCAAGATATCGCAGGTTCACCCCTCCACTTT.

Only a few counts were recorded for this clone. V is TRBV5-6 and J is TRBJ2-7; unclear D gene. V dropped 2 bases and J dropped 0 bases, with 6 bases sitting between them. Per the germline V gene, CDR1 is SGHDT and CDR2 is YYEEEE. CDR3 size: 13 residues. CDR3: CASSFQASYEQYF. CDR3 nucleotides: TGTGCCAGCAGCTTCCAGGCCTCCTACGAGCAGTACTTC. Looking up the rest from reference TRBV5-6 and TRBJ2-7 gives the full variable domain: DAGVTQSPTHLIKTRGQQVTLRCSPKSGHDTVSWYQQALGQGPQFIFQYYEEEERQRGNFPDRFSGHQFPNYSSELNVNALLLGDSALYLCASSFQASYEQYFGPGTRLTVT.